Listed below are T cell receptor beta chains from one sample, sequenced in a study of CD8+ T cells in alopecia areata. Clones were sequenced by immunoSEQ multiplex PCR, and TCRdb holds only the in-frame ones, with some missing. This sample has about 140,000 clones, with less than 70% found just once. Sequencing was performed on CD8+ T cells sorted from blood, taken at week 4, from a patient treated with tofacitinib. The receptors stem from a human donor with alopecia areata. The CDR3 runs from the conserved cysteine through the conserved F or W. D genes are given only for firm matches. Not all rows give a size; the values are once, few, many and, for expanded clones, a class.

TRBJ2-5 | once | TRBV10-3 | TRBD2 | CAISDGSGALQETQYF | TGTGCCATCAGTGACGGTAGCGGGGCACTACAAGAGACCCAGTACTTC
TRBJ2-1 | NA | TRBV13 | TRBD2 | CASSDESSGGDNEQFF | TGTGCCAGCAGCGACGAATCTAGCGGGGGGGACAATGAGCAGTTCTTC
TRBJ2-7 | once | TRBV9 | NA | CASSLGVKGYEQYF | TGTGCCAGCAGTTTGGGCGTCAAAGGATACGAGCAGTACTTC
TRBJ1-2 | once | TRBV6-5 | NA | CASSYRDTDGYTF | TGTGCCAGCAGTTACCGGGACACAGATGGCTACACCTTC
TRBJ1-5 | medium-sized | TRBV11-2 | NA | CASSLDIMGMEPQHF | TGTGCCAGCAGCTTAGATATTATGGGTATGGAGCCCCAGCATTTT
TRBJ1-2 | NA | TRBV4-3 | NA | CASSQVVEGYGYTF | TGCGCCAGCAGCCAAGTGGTGGAGGGCTATGGCTACACCTTC
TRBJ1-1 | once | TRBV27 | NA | CASTPGGENTEAFF | TGTGCCAGCACCCCCGGGGGAGAGAACACTGAAGCTTTCTTT
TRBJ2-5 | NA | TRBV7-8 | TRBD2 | CASSLGLAGATYQETQYF | TGTGCCAGCAGCCTGGGGCTAGCGGGGGCCACGTACCAAGAGACCCAGTACTTC
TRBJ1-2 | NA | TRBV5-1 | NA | CASSLDLGYGYTF | TGCGCCAGCAGCTTGGACTTGGGCTATGGCTACACCTTC
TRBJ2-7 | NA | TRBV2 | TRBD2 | CASVAGGSMISYEQYF | TGTGCCAGCGTGGCGGGGGGCTCCATGATCTCCTACGAGCAGTACTTC